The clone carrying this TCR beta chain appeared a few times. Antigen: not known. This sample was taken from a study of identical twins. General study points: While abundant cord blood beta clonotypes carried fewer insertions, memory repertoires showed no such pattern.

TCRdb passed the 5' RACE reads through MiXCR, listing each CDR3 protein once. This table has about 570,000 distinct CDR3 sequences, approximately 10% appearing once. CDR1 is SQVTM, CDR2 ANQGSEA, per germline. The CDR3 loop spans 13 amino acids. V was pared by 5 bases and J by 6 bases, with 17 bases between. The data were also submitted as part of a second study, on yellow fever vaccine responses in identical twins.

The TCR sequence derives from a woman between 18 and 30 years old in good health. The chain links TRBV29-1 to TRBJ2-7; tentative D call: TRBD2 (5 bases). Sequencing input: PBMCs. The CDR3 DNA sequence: TGCAGCGTTTTGTCTAGCTTTGTTGGCGAGCAGTACTTC. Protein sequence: CSVLSSFVGEQYF.